These T cell receptor beta chains were read from a single sample in a study of memory CD4+ T cells and cytomegalovirus serostatus. The assay was immunoSEQ multiplex PCR, and TCRdb's table has in-frame clones only and misses some. The repertoire holds about 54,000 clones, with around 76% as singletons. The specimen sequenced was memory CD4+ T cells from blood. The source is an adult in good health and CMV-seronegative. CDR3s include the opening cysteine and the closing phenylalanine or tryptophan. Fields, in order: D gene, V gene, J gene, clone size, CDR3 protein, CDR3 DNA. D genes are given only for firm matches. Rows may omit the clone size; those that give it use once, few, many or a size class.

>-|TRBV11-2|TRBJ1-1|once
CASSSRVSNTEAFF
TGTGCCAGCAGCTCCCGGGTCAGCAACACTGAAGCTTTCTTT
>-|TRBV5-8|TRBJ2-5|-
CASSRGWGRQETQYF
TGTGCCAGCAGCCGGGGGTGGGGGAGGCAAGAGACCCAGTACTTC
>-|TRBV5-1|TRBJ1-4|once
CASSLTTGLNEKLFF
TGCGCCAGCAGCCTAACGACAGGACTAAATGAAAAACTGTTTTTT
>-|TRBV9|TRBJ1-1|-
CASLNTEAFFGQGTRLKETTEAFF
-
>-|TRBV18|TRBJ1-1|-
CASSPQLNRQGEAFF
TGTGCCAGCTCACCCCAGTTGAATAGGCAGGGTGAAGCTTTCTTT
>-|TRBV2|TRBJ1-5|-
CASSADSYQPQHF
TGTGCCAGCAGCGCGGACAGTTATCAGCCCCAGCATTTT
>TRBD2|TRBV18|TRBJ2-3|-
CASSPLAQGISGRTDTQYF
TGTGCCAGCTCACCACTTGCCCAGGGGATTAGCGGGAGGACAGATACGCAGTATTTT
>TRBD2|TRBV5-1|TRBJ2-1|-
CASGYGTSGSNEQFF
TGCGCCAGCGGATACGGGACTAGCGGTTCTAATGAGCAGTTCTTC
>-|TRBV6-5|TRBJ2-7|-
CASSIGTWSHEQYF
TGTGCCAGCAGTATTGGGACATGGAGCCACGAGCAGTACTTC
>-|TRBV4-3|TRBJ2-1|-
CASSQDPRGSYNEQFF
TGCGCCAGCAGCCAAGATCCCAGGGGCTCCTACAATGAGCAGTTCTTC
>TRBD1|TRBV20-1|TRBJ1-1|few
CRVTGGTEAFF
TGCAGAGTAACAGGGGGTACTGAAGCTTTCTTT
>-|TRBV5-1|TRBJ1-1|once
CASSRDTNTEAFF
TGCGCCAGCAGTCGGGACACGAACACTGAAGCTTTCTTT
>-|TRBV23-1|TRBJ1-2|few
CASSHFRDTRPYGYTF
TGCGCCAGCAGTCATTTTCGGGACACACGACCCTATGGCTACACCTTC
>TRBD1|TRBV27|TRBJ2-5|-
CASSLQGGFGRKETQYF
TGTGCCAGCAGCCTACAGGGGGGTTTTGGAAGGAAAGAGACCCAGTACTTC
>-|TRBV6-6|TRBJ1-2|-
CAALGGALNNYGYTF
TGTGCCGCCCTAGGGGGGGCACTTAACAACTATGGCTACACCTTC
>-|TRBV28|TRBJ1-2|-
CASSLRARQTSVYGYTF
TGTGCCAGCAGTTTACGCGCACGGCAGACCTCAGTCTATGGCTACACCTTC
>-|TRBV11-2|TRBJ2-3|-
CASKFGMGDTQYF
TGTGCCAGTAAGTTCGGAATGGGAGATACGCAGTATTTT
>TRBD2|TRBV28|TRBJ2-3|-
CASSPGLGGTDTQYF
TGTGCCAGCAGTCCGGGACTAGGAGGGACAGATACGCAGTATTTT
>-|TRBV27|TRBJ1-5|-
CASRGTEGSAQHF
TGTGCCAGCAGAGGGACGGAGGGCTCGGCCCAGCATTTT
>-|TRBV7-2|TRBJ1-6|-
CASSLGGPGTINSPLHF
TGTGCCAGCAGCTTAGGGGGGCCGGGAACTATTAATTCACCCCTCCACTTT
>-|TRBV7-9|TRBJ2-1|-
CASSPLGTYNEQFF
TGTGCCAGCAGCCCACTAGGAACCTACAATGAGCAGTTCTTC
>-|TRBV7-8|TRBJ1-5|-
CASSLEGGTFVQPQHF
TGTGCCAGCAGCTTAGAGGGGGGGACCTTCGTGCAGCCCCAGCATTTT
>-|TRBV4-2|TRBJ2-2|-
CASSQAVTSGELFF
TGTGCCAGCAGCCAAGCCGTCACAAGCGGGGAGCTGTTTTTT
>-|TRBV28|TRBJ1-5|-
CASLTGIQPQHF
TGTGCCAGTCTTACGGGGATTCAGCCCCAGCATTTT
>TRBD1|TRBV5-8|TRBJ2-7|-
CASSQTGLGAYEQYF
TGTGCCAGCAGCCAGACAGGGTTGGGGGCCTACGAGCAGTACTTC
>-|TRBV9|TRBJ1-3|once
CASSVAINSGNTIYF
TGTGCCAGCAGCGTAGCTATCAACTCTGGAAACACCATATATTTT
>TRBD2|TRBV9|TRBJ2-3|-
CASTRASGGLTDTQYF
TGTGCCAGCACCCGGGCTAGCGGGGGCCTCACAGATACGCAGTATTTT
>-|TRBV19|TRBJ2-7|few
CASRGRAANSYEQYF
TGTGCCAGTAGAGGGCGGGCTGCGAATTCCTACGAGCAGTACTTC
>TRBD1|TRBV4-1|TRBJ1-6|-
CASSHSGTGDNSPLHF
TGCGCCAGCAGTCACTCCGGGACAGGTGATAATTCACCCCTCCACTTT
>TRBD1|TRBV5-6|TRBJ1-2|once
CASSSQGAINYGYTF
TGTGCCAGCAGCTCCCAGGGGGCGATCAACTATGGCTACACCTTC
>-|TRBV11-2|TRBJ1-1|few
CASSPSAPREAFF
TGTGCCAGCAGCCCGAGCGCCCCTCGGGAAGCTTTCTTT
>TRBD1|TRBV7-9|TRBJ1-5|-
CASSFSGDRGYSNQPQHF
TGTGCCAGCAGCTTCTCCGGGGACAGGGGATATAGCAATCAGCCCCAGCATTTT
>-|TRBV7-2|TRBJ2-1|-
CASSLGWYNEQFF
TGTGCCAGCAGCTTAGGTTGGTACAATGAGCAGTTCTTC
>-|TRBV5-1|TRBJ1-1|-
CASSAGHQVGEAFF
TGCGCCAGCAGCGCGGGACACCAAGTTGGGGAAGCTTTCTTT
>TRBD1|TRBV5-1|TRBJ2-7|-
CASSSRQGYEQYF
TGCGCCAGCAGCTCTAGACAGGGATACGAGCAGTACTTC
>-|TRBV5-5|TRBJ2-7|-
CASSLRGEVRSYEQYF
TGTGCCAGCAGCTTGAGGGGGGAGGTCCGCTCCTACGAGCAGTACTTC
>-|TRBV5-4|TRBJ1-6|-
CASSPGESNSPLHF
TGTGCCAGCAGCCCAGGGGAGAGTAATTCACCCCTCCACTTT
>-|TRBV7-2|TRBJ2-7|-
CASSLGTDTTYEQYF
TGTGCCAGCAGCTTAGGTACCGACACAACCTACGAGCAGTACTTC